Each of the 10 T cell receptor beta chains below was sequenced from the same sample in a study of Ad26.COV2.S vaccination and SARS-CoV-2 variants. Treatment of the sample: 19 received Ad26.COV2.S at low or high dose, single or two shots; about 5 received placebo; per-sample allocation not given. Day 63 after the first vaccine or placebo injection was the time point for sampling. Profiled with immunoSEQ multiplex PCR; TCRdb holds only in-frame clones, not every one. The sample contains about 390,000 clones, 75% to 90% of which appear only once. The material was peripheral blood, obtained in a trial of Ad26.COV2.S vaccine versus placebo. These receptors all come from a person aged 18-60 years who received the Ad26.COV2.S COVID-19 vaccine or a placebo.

CDR3 sequence: CASSLPGQSGNTGELFF. The CDR3, as DNA: TGTGCCAGCAGCTTACCCGGACAGTCGGGTAACACCGGGGAGCTGTTTTTT. This chain connects TRBV7-9 to TRBJ2-2; D is perhaps TRBD1 (6 bases). V was shortened by 2 bases and J by 2 bases, with 15 bases between the two germline ends. The CDR3 is 17 residues long. From germline, CDR1 is SEHNR and CDR2 FQNEAQ (reference sequence).

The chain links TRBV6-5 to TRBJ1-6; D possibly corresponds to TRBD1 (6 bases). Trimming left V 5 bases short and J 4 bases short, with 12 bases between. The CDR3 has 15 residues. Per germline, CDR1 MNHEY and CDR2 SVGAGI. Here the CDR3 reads CASSPSQGYNSPLHF. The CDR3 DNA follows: TGTGCCAGCAGTCCCTCACAGGGATATAATTCACCCCTCCACTTT.

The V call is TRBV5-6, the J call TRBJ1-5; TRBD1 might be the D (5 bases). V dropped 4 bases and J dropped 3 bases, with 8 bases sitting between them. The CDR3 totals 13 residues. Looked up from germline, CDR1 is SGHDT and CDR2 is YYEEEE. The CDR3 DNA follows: TGTGCCAGCAGCCGGGGGAACAATCAGCCCCAGCATTTT. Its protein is CASSRGNNQPQHF.

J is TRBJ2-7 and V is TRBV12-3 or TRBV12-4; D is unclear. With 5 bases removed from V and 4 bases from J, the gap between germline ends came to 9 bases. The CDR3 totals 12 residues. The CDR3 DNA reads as TGTGCCAGCAGTCGGGCCCCGTACGAGCAGTACTTC. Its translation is CASSRAPYEQYF.

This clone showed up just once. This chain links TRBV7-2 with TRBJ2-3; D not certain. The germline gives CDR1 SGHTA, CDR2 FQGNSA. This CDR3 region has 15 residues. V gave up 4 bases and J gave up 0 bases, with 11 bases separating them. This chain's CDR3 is CASSSFELSTDTQYF. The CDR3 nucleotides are TGTGCCAGCAGCTCGTTCGAGCTTAGCACAGATACGCAGTATTTT.

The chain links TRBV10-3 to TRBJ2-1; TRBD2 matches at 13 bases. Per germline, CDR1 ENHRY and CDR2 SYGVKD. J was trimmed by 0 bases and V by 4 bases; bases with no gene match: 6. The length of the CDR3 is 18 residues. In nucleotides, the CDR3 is TGTGCCATCAGTGTAGGACTAGCGGGGGAGATCTCCTACAATGAGCAGTTCTTC. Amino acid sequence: CAISVGLAGEISYNEQFF.

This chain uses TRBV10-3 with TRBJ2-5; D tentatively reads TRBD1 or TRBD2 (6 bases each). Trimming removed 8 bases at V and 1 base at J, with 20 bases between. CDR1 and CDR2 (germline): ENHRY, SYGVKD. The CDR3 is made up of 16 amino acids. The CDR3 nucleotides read TGTGCCATCGGAGTGATGGACCCGGGGGCCCAAGAGACCCAGTACTTC. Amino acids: CAIGVMDPGAQETQYF.

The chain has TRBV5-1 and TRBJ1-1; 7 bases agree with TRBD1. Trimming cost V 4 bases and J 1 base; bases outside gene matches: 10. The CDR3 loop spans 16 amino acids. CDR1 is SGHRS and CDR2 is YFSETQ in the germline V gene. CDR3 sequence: CASSRTTGAENTEAFF. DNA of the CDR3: TGCGCCAGCAGCAGAACTACAGGGGCCGAGAACACTGAAGCTTTCTTT.

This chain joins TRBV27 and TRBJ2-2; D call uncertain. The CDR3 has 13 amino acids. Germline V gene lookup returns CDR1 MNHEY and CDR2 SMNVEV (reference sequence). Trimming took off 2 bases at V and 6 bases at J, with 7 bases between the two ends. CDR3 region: CASSLRVAGELFF. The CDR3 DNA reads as TGTGCCAGCAGTTTAAGGGTAGCCGGGGAGCTGTTTTTT.

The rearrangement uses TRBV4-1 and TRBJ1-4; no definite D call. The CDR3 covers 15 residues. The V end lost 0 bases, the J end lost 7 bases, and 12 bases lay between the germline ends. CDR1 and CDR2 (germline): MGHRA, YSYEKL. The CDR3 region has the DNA TGCGCCAGCAGCCAAGACAGCTTAATCGGTGAAAAACTGTTTTTT. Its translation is CASSQDSLIGEKLFF.